Given below is one T cell receptor beta chain in context. The study drew all its donors from Caucasian adults living in Nashville, Tennessee. V was pared by 1 base and J by 0 bases, with 9 bases between. Germline CDR1 SGHTA, CDR2 FQGNSA. The CDR3 runs to 15 residues. The data stem from a study of shared clonotypes between healthy human individuals. An assay was performed, and its level was deep. Genomic DNA (from each subset) was split evenly across several immunoSEQ plates. In replicate PCRs of sorted subsets, about 200 ng DNA, about 29,000 T cell genomes, was used. Clones were read by immunoSEQ multiplex PCR, and TCRdb kept only the in-frame ones, dropping some. The sample holds millions of clones, roughly 95% seen once.

This chain joins TRBV7-2 and TRBJ2-5, with D unclear. This clonotype originated in a man younger than 30 in good health. The sequencing input was naive CD4+ T cells sorted from blood. Documented subset: CD45RA+ positively selected. The CDR3 region is CASSLGAQYQETQYF. CDR3 nucleotide sequence: TGTGCCAGCAGCTTAGGGGCCCAGTACCAAGAGACCCAGTACTTC.